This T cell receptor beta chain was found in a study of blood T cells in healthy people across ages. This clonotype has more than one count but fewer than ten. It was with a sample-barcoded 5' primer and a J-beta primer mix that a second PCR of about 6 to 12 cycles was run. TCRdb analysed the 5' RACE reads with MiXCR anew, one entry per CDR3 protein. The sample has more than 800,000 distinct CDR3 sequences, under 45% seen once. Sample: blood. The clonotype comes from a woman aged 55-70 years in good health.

This CDR3 is CASSLRGSPYEQYF. The CDR3 DNA follows: TGTGCCAGCAGTTTAAGGGGTAGCCCCTACGAGCAGTACTTC. The rearrangement joins TRBV27 to TRBJ2-7; a weak D match, TRBD1 (5 bases). Germline V lookup: CDR1 MNHEY, CDR2 SMNVEV (reference sequence). V was cut by 2 bases and J by 2 bases, with 10 bases left in between. This CDR3 region has 14 residues.